This T cell receptor (beta chain) was found in a study of blood T cell repertoires in COVID-19. Sequenced by immunoSEQ multiplex PCR; TCRdb stores in-frame clones only, minus some. The table shows 300,000 to 400,000 clones, with roughly nine tenths occurring only once. Enrolment of Seattle patients took place during active infection, and they were followed longitudinally. The sequence was collected from a woman aged 25-40 years with COVID-19, enrolled during active disease. The specimen sequenced was peripheral blood.

DNA of the CDR3: TGTGCCAGCAGCAAGAGCGGGAGCCCCTACAATGAGCAGTTCTTC. It is translated as CASSKSGSPYNEQFF. The rearrangement joins TRBV7-9 to TRBJ2-1, with 8 positions matching TRBD2. From germline, CDR1 is SEHNR and CDR2 FQNEAQ (reference sequence). This CDR3 has 15 residues. After removal of 5 bases from V and 2 bases from J, the junction contained 5 bases not matched to a gene.